The sequence of this T cell receptor (beta chain) was determined in a study of blood T cell repertoires in COVID-19. Overall study: Specimens from acute and convalescent COVID-19 originated in the United States, Italy and Spain. PBMCs, B-cell-depleted T cells, or T cells were the source of the cDNA or gDNA that made up the material.

The length of the CDR3 is 13 residues. V shed 4 bases and J shed 0 bases, with 7 bases lying between them. Germline V gene lookup returns CDR1 GTSNPN and CDR2 SVGIG (reference sequence). TCRdb keeps only in-frame clones here, not all; method: immunoSEQ multiplex PCR. Here the sample spans over 400,000 clones, about 88% being singletons. In this sample, this clone turned up once. This clonotype was obtained from a woman aged 60-70 years who had recovered from COVID-19. The sample comprised PBMCs or T cells enriched from blood (not recorded which). V usage is TRBV30 and J usage is TRBJ2-1; D gene ambiguous. CDR3 region: CAWTKSSYNEQFF. The CDR3, as DNA: TGTGCCTGGACCAAGAGCTCCTACAATGAGCAGTTCTTC.